This TCR beta chain was identified during a study of CD8+ T cells in alopecia areata (dated by TCRdb to 2017 to 2018). Background on the whole study: Treated patients were enrolled in an open-label pilot trial of oral tofacitinib at 5 to 10 mg twice daily for moderate-to-severe alopecia areata. Clonality in the scalp was compared among normal scalp (n=4), patchy alopecia areata scalp (n=8), and alopecia totalis/universalis scalp (n=8). Human TCRbeta sequencing covered scalp tissue and sorted CD4+ and CD8+ peripheral blood T cells from patchy and totalis/universalis alopecia areata patients and healthy controls. The RNA source kit depended on sample type: the PAXgene miRNA kit for fixed scalp, the miRNeasy kit for PBMCs, and the RNeasy kit for mouse skin. High-throughput TCRbeta sequencing was used to examine T cell clonal expansion in alopecia areata in both the C3H/HeJ mouse model and human patients. Amplification of TCRbeta CDR3 regions was done by immunoSEQ multiplex PCR using 35 Vbeta forward primers and 13 Jbeta reverse primers. Patients stayed on tofacitinib for 6 to 18 months and then had 6 months of follow-up off drug so that delayed response and recurrence could be assessed. Biopsies were taken from tofacitinib-treated patients at baseline and at 4 and 24 weeks of treatment, and a later scalp biopsy was taken in several of the tofacitinib-treated patients.

Library construction relied on the immunoSEQ multiplex PCR assay. RNA was extracted from all samples and reverse transcribed into cDNA, which served as template for TCR sequencing. SuperScript III was used to make first-strand cDNA, primed with a 2:1 mix of oligo-dT and random hexamers. A synthetic immune receptor repertoire was used to assess amplification bias, and residual bias was removed computationally. In the paper's pipeline: Raw reads were preprocessed for error removal, and CDR3 was defined according to IMGT conventions as running from the conserved cysteine to phenylalanine. Clonality was computed by normalizing Shannon entropy by log2 of the number of productive unique TCRs and subtracting the result from 1. Whether scalp clones were CD4 or CD8 was inferred by matching scalp TCRbeta sequences against CD4 and CD8 repertoires sorted from blood. TCRdb provides this immuneACCESS table in a form limited to in-frame rearrangements. Some clones are lacking; in checked studies, under half of them reflect an unresolved V gene, and why the rest are absent is not known. The V and J calls and clone size were taken over from that table, and D and trimming were inferred from the DNA. A total of about 120,000 clones appear in this sample, approximately 49% of them only once. In total, the top ten clones hold 18% of the sample.

This sample's time point label indicates: baseline before oral tofacitinib. Lesional scalp punch biopsies and peripheral blood were collected from alopecia areata patients. PBMCs were isolated by density centrifugation and stained for CD3, CD4 and CD8, and CD4+ and CD8+ T cells were sorted on a FACSAria. Summary of the overall study and its limitations: Resident alphabeta T cells in normal human skin are also sequenced, complicating scalp TCR repertoire analysis, unlike mouse skin dominated by gammadelta T cells. Compared with normal scalp, lesional scalp had higher clonality and more expanded CD8+ clones, particularly in alopecia totalis/universalis, a pattern that suggests antigenic drive. TCR sequences shared between patients were less clear than in mice, possibly partly because of HLA diversity in the patient population.

Trimming costs V 1 base and J 4 bases, and their ends lie 6 bases apart. The CDR3 contains 13 residues, cysteine and phenylalanine counted. Kept here is only the CDR3 DNA, which spans 39 bases and is read in frame from base 1. In the germline V gene, CDR1 corresponds to SGHTS and CDR2 to YDEGEE. Comment on this clone: It lacks a known antigen. The input lacks base qualities; no much larger clone sits a single base away.

The rearrangement joined TRBV5-8 to TRBJ1-5; the D gene cannot be named for sure. The sequence was obtained from a human donor with alopecia areata. The input for sequencing was CD8+ T cells sorted from blood, taken at week 0. The CDR3 reads CASSLLGNQPQHF. Here is the DNA: TGTGCCAGCAGCTTGTTAGGGAATCAGCCCCAGCATTTT.